This TCR beta chain was sequenced during a study of tumor-infiltrating lymphocytes in primary liver carcinoma. Co-extraction of both nucleic acids (RNA and DNA) used about 18-31 mg of unsorted bulk tissue. On this clonotype: A much larger clone differs by one base, so this may be a read error.

V was trimmed by 3 bases and J by 10 bases, leaving 20 bases between them. The V gene's germline CDR1 is SGHRS and CDR2 YFSETQ. The CDR3 has 15 amino acids. Production of TCR beta cDNA used about 500 ng total RNA together with a constant-region primer. Construction of TCR beta libraries relied on three successive nested multiplex PCR rounds employing slightly modified ARM-PCR. The first two PCR rounds used TRBV1-TRBV30 forward primers with a C-beta reverse primer, about 10 cycles each. TCRdb called the multiplex PCR reads again in MiXCR, with one record for every CDR3 protein. The sample holds about 100,000 distinct CDR3 sequences, approximately 72% seen once.

Sample: tumor-adjacent normal liver tissue. The receptor was isolated from a man aged 35-49 years with primary liver carcinoma and hepatitis B virus infection. The rearrangement uses TRBV5-1 and TRBJ2-1; perhaps TRBD1 as D (7 bases). This CDR3 is CASSSRDSRREEQFF. DNA of the CDR3: TGCGCCAGCAGCTCCCGGGACAGCAGGAGGGAGGAGCAGTTCTTC.